A single sample is the source of the 6 T cell receptor beta chains below, sequenced in a study of cytomegalovirus exposure and HLA in healthy donors. It was with 60 Vbeta and 13 Jbeta primers that the PCR ran. The data were produced by immunoSEQ multiplex PCR, yet TCRdb's version contains in-frame clones alone and is incomplete. The sample has about 69,000 clones; approximately 68% are singletons. Sequencing used PBMCs. The receptors originated from a woman aged 25 to 39 in good health and CMV-seronegative.

The chain couples TRBV5-6 to TRBJ2-3; 9 nucleotides line up with TRBD1. Germline V lookup: CDR1 SGHDT, CDR2 YYEEEE. CDR3 size: 15 residues. Losses at the gene ends were 1 base for V and 5 bases for J; bases not matched to a gene: 5. CDR3 protein: CASSLLDRGRDTQYF. The CDR3 DNA reads as TGTGCCAGCAGCTTGTTGGACAGGGGTCGAGATACGCAGTATTTT.

The chain carries TRBV11-1 and TRBJ2-3; a weak D match, TRBD2 (6 bases). Germline-derived CDR1 and CDR2 are SGHAT and FQDESV (reference sequence). Trimming stripped 5 bases from V and 0 bases from J, with 15 bases between. The CDR3 sequence is 16 residues long. Here the CDR3 DNA reads TGTGCCAGCAGCGCGGGACTCCTCTCTAGCACAGATACGCAGTATTTT. It yields the protein CASSAGLLSSTDTQYF.

This chain connects TRBV28 to TRBJ1-2; 9 bases agree with TRBD1. The germline CDR1 and CDR2 sequences are MDHEN and SYDVKM. V lost 6 bases, J lost 5 bases, and 16 bases stayed unmatched. The CDR3 runs to 17 residues. The CDR3: CASSRRGQGLRGYGYTF. CDR3 DNA sequence: TGTGCCAGCAGCCGGCGGGGACAGGGATTGAGGGGGTATGGCTACACCTTC.

This clone was seen only a few times. This chain connects TRBV19 to TRBJ1-1, with D perhaps TRBD1 (5 bases). The V gene lost 10 bases and the J gene lost 1 base, with 19 bases spanning the gap. Germline CDR1 and CDR2: LNHDA and SQIVND (reference sequence). This CDR3 contains 15 residues. The CDR3 nucleotides are TGTGCCACCTCCAAGCGATGGGGCCAGAACACTGAAGCTTTCTTT. Protein product: CATSKRWGQNTEAFF.

This clone was seen a handful of times. The V and J genes are TRBV25-1 and TRBJ2-7; 12 bases align to TRBD2. Germline CDR1 MGHDK, CDR2 SYGVNS. Trimming at V came to 5 bases and at J to 1 base, leaving 3 bases not matched to a gene. The CDR3 has 15 amino acids. As DNA, the CDR3 is TGTGCCAGCAGTTTGACTAGCGGGAGATCCTACGAGCAGTACTTC. Encoded protein: CASSLTSGRSYEQYF.

The rearrangement links TRBV7-9 to TRBJ2-3; TRBD2 agrees at 7 bases. The CDR3 runs to 16 residues. V shed 5 bases and J 3 bases; nucleotides not matched to a gene: 11. Germline CDR1 is SEHNR and CDR2 is FQNEAQ (reference sequence). This CDR3 is CASSLTSAGGTDTQYF. The CDR3 region has the DNA TGTGCCAGCAGCCTAACTAGCGCTGGGGGTACAGATACGCAGTATTTT. Together with reference TRBV7-9 and TRBJ2-3, the CDR3 gives the full variable domain: DTGVSQNPRHKITKRGQNVTFRCDPISEHNRLYWYRQTLGQGPEFLTYFQNEAQLEKSRLLSDRFSAERPKGSFSTLEIQRTEQGDSAMYLCASSLTSAGGTDTQYFGPGTRLTVL.